This T cell receptor (beta chain) was observed in a study of shared clonotypes between healthy human individuals. The wider study: CD4 naive and CD4 memory each took three plates per donor, while CD8 naive took two and CD8 memory one. Broader study findings: As a rule, naive subsets had a larger estimated richness than memory subsets. Rarefaction showed that sequencing of sorted subsets was incomplete (despite large depth).

About this clone itself: Its antigen remains unidentified.

CDR1 and CDR2 (germline): SEHNR, FQNEAQ (reference sequence). V lost 0 bases to trimming and J lost 4 bases; unmatched junction nucleotides: 2. The CDR3 contains 14 residues. The protocol was immunoSEQ multiplex PCR, while the TCRdb copy is restricted to in-frame clones and leaves out a portion. This table has fewer than 1.4 million clones, around 78% appearing once. The sequence derives from a man younger than 30 in good health. Some clones in this sample may be carry-over from other donors' samples. The rearrangement links TRBV7-9 to TRBJ1-2; 7 bases are a match to TRBD1. Material for sequencing was memory CD4+ T cells from PBMCs. Regarding subset: CD45RA-negative fraction. CDR3 bases: TGTGCCAGCAGCTTAGCGGGACAGAGCTATGGCTACACCTTC. Protein: CASSLAGQSYGYTF.